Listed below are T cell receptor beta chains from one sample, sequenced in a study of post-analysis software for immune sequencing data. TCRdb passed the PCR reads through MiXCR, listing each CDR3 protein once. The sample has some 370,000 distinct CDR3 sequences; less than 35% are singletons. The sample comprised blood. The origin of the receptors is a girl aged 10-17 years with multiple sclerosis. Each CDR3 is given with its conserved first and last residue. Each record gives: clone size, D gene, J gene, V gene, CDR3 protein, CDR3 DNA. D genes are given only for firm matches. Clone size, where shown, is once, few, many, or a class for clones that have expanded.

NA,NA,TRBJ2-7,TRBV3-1,CASSQGTTRPTYYEQYF,TGTGCCAGCAGCCAAGGGACGACTCGCCCTACATACTACGAGCAGTACTTC
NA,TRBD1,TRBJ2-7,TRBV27,CASSFKFPYRGLYEGQYF,TGTGCCAGCAGTTTCAAGTTTCCTTACAGGGGCCTCTACGAAGGGCAGTACTTC
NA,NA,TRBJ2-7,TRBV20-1,CSAIGGGSSYNEQYF,TGCAGTGCTATAGGGGGGGGTAGCTCCTACAATGAGCAGTACTTC
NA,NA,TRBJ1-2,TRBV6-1,CASWPQGRGNYGCTF,TGTGCCAGCTGGCCACAGGGAAGGGGCAACTATGGCTGCACCTTC
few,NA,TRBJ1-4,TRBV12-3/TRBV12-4,CASSLRGSKGEKLFF,TGTGCCAGCAGTTTACGGGGCTCTAAGGGTGAAAAACTGTTTTTT
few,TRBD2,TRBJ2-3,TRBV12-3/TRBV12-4,CASSLETSASDTQYF,TGTGCCAGCAGTTTAGAGACTAGCGCGTCAGATACGCAGTATTTT
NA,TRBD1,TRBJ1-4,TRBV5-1,CASSGDRTFGEKLFF,TGCGCCAGCAGCGGGGACAGGACCTTTGGGGAAAAACTGTTTTTT
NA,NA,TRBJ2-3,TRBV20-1,CSARVAGRKDTQYF,TGCAGTGCTAGAGTCGCGGGGCGAAAGGATACGCAGTATTTT
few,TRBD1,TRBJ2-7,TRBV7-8,CASSLQTGPYEQYF,TGTGCCAGCAGCCTACAGACAGGGCCCTACGAGCAGTACTTC
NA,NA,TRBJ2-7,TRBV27,CASSWTSTYEQYF,TGTGCCAGCAGTTGGACTTCAACCTACGAGCAGTACTTC
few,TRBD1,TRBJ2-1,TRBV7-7,CASSLGDRGLYNEQFF,TGTGCTAGCAGCTTAGGCGACAGGGGGCTGTACAATGAGCAGTTCTTC
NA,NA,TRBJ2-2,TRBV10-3,CAISVGASGTGERFF,TGTGCCATCAGTGTCGGGGCCTCGGGGACCGGGGAGCGGTTTTTT
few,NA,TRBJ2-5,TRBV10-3,CAISPQGGLETQYF,TGTGCCATCAGCCCACAGGGAGGGTTAGAGACCCAGTACTTC
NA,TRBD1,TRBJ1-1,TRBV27,CASSIRGGVIEAFF,TGTGCCAGCAGTATCAGGGGGGGAGTGATTGAAGCTTTCTTT
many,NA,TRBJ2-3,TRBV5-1,CASSFRQGTDTQYF,TGTGCCAGCAGTTTTCGACAGGGCACAGATACGCAGTATTTT
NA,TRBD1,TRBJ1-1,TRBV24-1,CATSDPQGENTEAFF,TGTGCCACCAGTGACCCGCAGGGGGAGAACACTGAAGCTTTCTTT
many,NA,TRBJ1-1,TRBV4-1,CASSQLGGTEAFF,TGCGCCAGCAGCCAATTAGGGGGAACTGAAGCTTTCTTT
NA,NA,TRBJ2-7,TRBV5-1,CASSLLTDPYEQYF,TGCGCCAGCAGCTTACTCACGGATCCCTACGAGCAGTACTTC
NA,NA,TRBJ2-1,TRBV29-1,CSVDTGPGNEQFF,TGCAGCGTTGATACAGGGCCGGGCAATGAGCAGTTCTTC
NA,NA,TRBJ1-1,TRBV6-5,CASSPFQGNTEAFF,TGTGCCAGCAGTCCCTTTCAGGGGAACACTGAAGCTTTCTTT
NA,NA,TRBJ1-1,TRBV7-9,CASSLDDRHGEAFF,TGTGCCAGCAGCTTGGATGACAGGCATGGTGAAGCTTTCTTT
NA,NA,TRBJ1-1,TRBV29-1,CSVGGNMNTEAFF,TGCAGCGTTGGGGGCAATATGAACACTGAAGCTTTCTTT
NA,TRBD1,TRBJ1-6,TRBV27,CASSSRQGSSPLHF,TGTGCCAGCAGTTCCCGACAGGGATCCTCACCCCTCCACTTT
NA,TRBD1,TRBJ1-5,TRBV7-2,CASSPRDRGQPQHF,TGTGCCAGCAGCCCGCGGGACAGGGGTCAGCCCCAGCATTTT
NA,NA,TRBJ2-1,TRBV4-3,CASSQDPPGLLSSYNEQFF,TGCGCCAGCAGCCAAGATCCCCCGGGACTCCTGAGCTCCTACAATGAGCAGTTCTTC
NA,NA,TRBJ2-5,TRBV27,CASSSGREGGETQYF,TGTGCCAGCAGTTCGGGAAGGGAAGGTGGGGAGACCCAGTACTTC
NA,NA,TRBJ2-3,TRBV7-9,CASADRAGAKDTQYF,TGTGCCAGCGCCGACCGGGCGGGGGCGAAAGATACGCAGTATTTT
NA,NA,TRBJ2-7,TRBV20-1,CSAGHLAPTGSYEQYF,TGCAGTGCTGGCCATCTAGCCCCCACCGGTTCCTACGAGCAGTACTTC
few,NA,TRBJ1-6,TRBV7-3,CASSLRAPSYNSPLHF,TGTGCCAGCAGCTTAAGAGCTCCCTCCTATAATTCACCCCTCCACTTT
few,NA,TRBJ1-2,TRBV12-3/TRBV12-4,CATMGIQGGGYTF,TGTGCCACAATGGGGATTCAGGGAGGAGGCTACACCTTC
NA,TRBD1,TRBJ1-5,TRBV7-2,CASSLVGTGNQPQHF,TGTGCCAGCAGCTTAGTAGGGACAGGTAATCAGCCCCAGCATTTT
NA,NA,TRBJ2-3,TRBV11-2,CASSSTLSTDTQYF,TGTGCCAGCAGCTCGACGTTAAGCACAGATACGCAGTATTTT
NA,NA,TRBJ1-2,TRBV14,CASSPHVDGYTF,TGTGCCAGCAGCCCTCATGTGGATGGCTACACCTTC
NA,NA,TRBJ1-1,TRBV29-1,CSVYKMNTEAFF,TGCAGCGTCTATAAAATGAACACTGAAGCTTTCTTT
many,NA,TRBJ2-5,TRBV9,CASSVAPGFETQYF,TGTGCCAGCAGCGTAGCCCCGGGGTTCGAGACCCAGTACTTC
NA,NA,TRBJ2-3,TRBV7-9,CASSLAKSEGTDTQYF,TGTGCCAGCAGCTTAGCCAAATCCGAGGGTACAGATACGCAGTATTTT
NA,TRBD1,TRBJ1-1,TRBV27,CASSPRTGLLTEAFF,TGTGCCAGCAGTCCCCGGACAGGGTTGCTCACTGAAGCTTTCTTT
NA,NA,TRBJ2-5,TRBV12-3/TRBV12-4,CASSASYQETQYF,TGTGCCAGCAGTGCATCGTACCAAGAGACCCAGTACTTC
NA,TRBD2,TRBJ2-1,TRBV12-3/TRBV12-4,CASSLVTSGGSEQFF,TGTGCCAGCAGTTTAGTGACTAGCGGGGGGAGTGAGCAGTTCTTC
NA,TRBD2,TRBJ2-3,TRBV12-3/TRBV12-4,CASSIALGAGGTTDTQYF,TGTGCCAGCAGCATAGCTTTGGGAGCGGGAGGCACCACAGATACGCAGTATTTT
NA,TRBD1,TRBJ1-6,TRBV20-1,CGAGTTGTGVRGSPLHF,TGCGGTGCTGGCACTACCGGGACAGGGGTAAGAGGTTCACCCCTCCACTTT
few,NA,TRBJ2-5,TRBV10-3,CAISEGQETQYF,TGTGCCATCAGTGAGGGACAGGAGACCCAGTACTTC
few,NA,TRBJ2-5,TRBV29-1,CSGSPSGKTQYF,TGCAGCGGCTCCCCGTCGGGAAAGACCCAGTACTTC
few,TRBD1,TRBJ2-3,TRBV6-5,CASSYSIGRGRTDTQYF,TGTGCCAGCAGTTACTCGATCGGTAGGGGGCGGACAGATACGCAGTATTTT
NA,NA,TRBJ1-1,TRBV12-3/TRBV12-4,CASSLSGFLGTEAFF,TGTGCCAGCAGTTTATCCGGTTTTTTGGGAACTGAAGCTTTCTTT
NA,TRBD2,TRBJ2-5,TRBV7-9,CASSLQRGRVETQYF,TGTGCCAGCAGCTTACAGCGGGGGCGGGTAGAGACCCAGTACTTC
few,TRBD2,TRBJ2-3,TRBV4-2,CASSQVSGEVGTQYF,TGTGCCAGCAGCCAAGTTAGCGGGGAGGTAGGGACGCAGTATTTT
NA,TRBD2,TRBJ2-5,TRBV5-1,CASSAAPLAVQETQYF,TGCGCCAGCAGTGCTGCCCCCCTAGCGGTGCAAGAGACCCAGTACTTC
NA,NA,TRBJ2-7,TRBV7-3,CASSPSGGSYEQYF,TGTGCCAGCAGCCCAAGTGGGGGTTCCTACGAGCAGTACTTC